Listed here are 30 T cell receptor beta chains from one sample, sequenced in a study of human T cells and chemical hapten exposure. Specified time point: pre-sensitization, week 0. The treatment here: therapeutic diphenylcyclopropenone sensitization with weekly scalp DPC. TCRdb independently ran MiXCR on the RACE reads; one entry per CDR3 protein. The table has more than 300,000 distinct CDR3 sequences, approximately 5.1% seen once. Sequenced here: whole blood, sampled in connection with sensitization to the hapten diphenylcyclopropenone (DPC). The receptor source for this set is a woman in her forties or fifties with alopecia areata. Some clones in this sample may be carry-over from other donors' samples.

This clonotype was picked up a small number of times. V gene TRBV28 combines with J gene TRBJ2-3; no definite D call. The CDR3 is 14 amino acids. V was shortened by 5 bases and J by 0 bases, with 9 bases between the two germline ends. Germline CDR1 reads MDHEN; CDR2 reads SYDVKM. The CDR3 DNA reads as TGTGCCAGCAGTGATACCCTAAGCACAGATACGCAGTATTTT. This codes for CASSDTLSTDTQYF.

This clonotype was detected only a few times. The chain uses TRBV6-2 or TRBV6-3 and TRBJ2-1; possibly TRBD2 for D (6 bases). Trimming shortened V by 11 bases and J by 6 bases, and 14 bases separated the two germline ends. Looked up from germline, CDR1 is MNHEY and CDR2 is SVGEGT. The CDR3 is 12 amino acids. CDR3 DNA: TGTGCCTCGGAGGGAATGCGCAATGAGCAGTTCTTC. It encodes CASEGMRNEQFF.

The chain is built from TRBV19 and TRBJ2-1; 7 bases map to TRBD2. This CDR3 comprises 14 residues. CDR1 LNHDA and CDR2 SQIVND come from the germline V gene (reference sequence). Losses at the gene ends were 3 bases for V and 8 bases for J; bases not matched to a gene: 7. The CDR3 is CASSIRPGRDEQFF. The DNA of the CDR3 is TGTGCCAGTAGTATTAGACCAGGGAGGGATGAGCAGTTCTTC.

This clonotype was recorded at least ten times. This chain uses TRBV6-6 with TRBJ2-2, with 7 nucleotides matching TRBD1. Germline loops: CDR1 MNHNY, CDR2 SVGAGI (reference sequence). The CDR3 runs 12 residues. V lost 6 bases to trimming and J lost 6 bases; unmatched junction nucleotides: 1. The CDR3 DNA reads TGTGCCAGCAGAGGGGGCTCCGGGGAGCTGTTTTTT. This gives the protein CASRGGSGELFF.

This clonotype was seen more than once but under ten times. The chain has TRBV6-2 or TRBV6-3 and TRBJ2-7; 9 positions agree with TRBD1. Germline V gene data show CDR1 as MNHEY and CDR2 as SVGEGT. V lost 6 bases, J lost 1 base, and 13 bases stayed unmatched. CDR3 length: 17 residues. In nucleotides, the CDR3 is TGTGCCAGCAGAGCCATTAGGGACAGGGCTCGGTCCTACGAGCAGTACTTC. Amino acids: CASRAIRDRARSYEQYF.

This clonotype was found many times. V and J are TRBV12-3 or TRBV12-4 and TRBJ2-7, with TRBD1 matching 9 bases. The CDR3 has 13 residues. V lost 4 bases, J lost 7 bases, and 5 bases stayed unmatched. The CDR3 here is CASSSGTGREQYF. DNA for the CDR3: TGTGCCAGCAGTTCCGGGACAGGGAGGGAGCAGTACTTC.

This clonotype appeared many times. V usage is TRBV5-6 and J usage is TRBJ2-4; 7 bases line up with TRBD1. Germline CDR1 SGHDT, CDR2 YYEEEE. The CDR3 runs 15 residues. V shed 1 base, J shed 0 bases, and the junction held 1 base outside the gene matches. The CDR3 region is CASSLRTGAKNIQYF. CDR3 bases: TGTGCCAGCAGCTTGAGGACAGGAGCCAAAAACATTCAGTACTTC.

The rearrangement uses TRBV29-1 and TRBJ2-4, with D tentatively TRBD2 (7 bases). The CDR3 contains 12 residues. Trimming removed 8 bases at V and 9 bases at J, with 17 bases between. Germline lookup yields CDR1 SQVTM and CDR2 ANQGSEA. This chain's CDR3 is CSSEGGSGIQYF. The CDR3 nucleotides are TGCAGCTCTGAGGGGGGGTCGGGCATTCAGTACTTC.

This chain joins TRBV27 and TRBJ2-7; no reliable D call. The CDR3 runs to 13 residues. The V end lost 1 base, the J end lost 5 bases, and 9 bases lay between the germline ends. CDR1 and CDR2 from the germline V gene are MNHEY and SMNVEV (reference sequence). Here the CDR3 DNA reads TGTGCCAGCAGTTTATTCCAGCTCGACGAGCAGTACTTC. Amino acids: CASSLFQLDEQYF.

The chain joins TRBV6-4 to TRBJ2-2; TRBD1 is a possible D gene (5 bases). There are 14 residues in the CDR3. The ends were cut back, 10 bases at V and 1 base at J, with 13 bases in the middle. Germline loops: CDR1 MRHNA, CDR2 SNTAGT. Written as DNA, the CDR3 is TGTGCCACCTTAGGACATCTGAACACCGGGGAGCTGTTTTTT. As protein: CATLGHLNTGELFF.

This clonotype has a count of ten or more. The V gene is TRBV4-3, the J gene TRBJ2-1, with D perhaps being TRBD1 or TRBD2 (5 bases each). The CDR3 covers 13 residues. V gave up 4 bases and J gave up 9 bases, with 13 bases separating them. The germline V gene encodes CDR1 LGHNA and CDR2 YSLEER. The CDR3 loop is CASSLNLGTEQFF. CDR3 DNA: TGCGCCAGCAGCCTTAATCTAGGGACTGAGCAGTTCTTC.

This clonotype showed up many times. This rearrangement joins TRBV3-1 to TRBJ2-7, with 14 nucleotides matching TRBD2. The length of the CDR3 is 14 residues. The V gene's germline CDR1 is LGHDT and CDR2 YNNKEL (reference sequence). Trimming removed 3 bases from V and 6 bases from J; junction bases left unmatched: 1. In nucleotides, the CDR3 is TGTGCCAGCAGCCAGGGGACTAGCGGGGGCGAGCAGTACTTC. It encodes CASSQGTSGGEQYF.

The CDR3 DNA sequence: TGTGCCAGCAGCGACCGGCCTGACAGTCTATCCCCTGGCTACACCTTC. This gives the protein CASSDRPDSLSPGYTF. The chain joins TRBV7-2 to TRBJ1-2; D may be TRBD1 (5 bases). The CDR3 length is 16 residues. Germline lookup yields CDR1 SGHTA and CDR2 FQGNSA. V lost 5 bases, J lost 7 bases, and 23 bases lay in between.

The gene calls are TRBV10-3 and TRBJ2-4; 9 bases agree with TRBD1. Germline CDR1 is ENHRY and CDR2 is SYGVKD. J gave up 8 bases and V 0 bases, and 2 bases lay outside the gene matches. The CDR3 spans 14 residues. CDR3 DNA sequence: TGTGCCATCAGTGAGTCTCGACAGGGGGACATTCAGTACTTC. This sequence encodes CAISESRQGDIQYF.

In its sample, this clonotype was seen many times. The chain combines TRBV5-5 with TRBJ2-5, with 11 bases that match TRBD2. This CDR3 has 15 amino acids. The trim removed 6 bases at V and 1 base at J, leaving 5 bases unmatched. The germline gives CDR1 SGHKS, CDR2 YYEKEE (reference sequence). The CDR3 coding sequence is TGTGCCAGCAATCCACTAGCGGGGGCCCAAGAGACCCAGTACTTC. The encoded protein is CASNPLAGAQETQYF.

The J gene is TRBJ1-5, the V gene TRBV5-8; D gene ambiguous. Germline CDR1 SGHTS, CDR2 YDEGEE. This CDR3 has 15 residues. V was shortened by 1 base and J by 5 bases, with 13 bases between the two germline ends. CDR3 DNA sequence: TGTGCCAGCAGCTTGATGGGTACGGTTTATCAGCCCCAGCATTTT. It encodes CASSLMGTVYQPQHF. Using reference TRBV5-8 and TRBJ1-5 for the parts outside the CDR3, the full variable domain is EAGVTQSPTHLIKTRGQQATLRCSPISGHTSVYWYQQALGLGLQFLLWYDEGEERNRGNFPPRFSGRQFPNYSSELNVNALELEDSALYLCASSLMGTVYQPQHFGDGTRLSIL.

Many counts were recorded for this clonotype. The chain links TRBV28 to TRBJ2-3; TRBD2 matches at 9 bases. This CDR3 comprises 17 residues. CDR1 MDHEN and CDR2 SYDVKM come from the germline V gene. Losses at the gene ends were 6 bases for V and 0 bases for J; bases not matched to a gene: 10. The DNA of the CDR3 is TGTGCCAGCAGGCGTGGAGGAGGGACTAGCAGCACAGATACGCAGTATTTT. This codes for CASRRGGGTSSTDTQYF.

This chain joins TRBV12-3 or TRBV12-4 and TRBJ1-4, with D maybe TRBD1 (6 bases). Trimming stripped 3 bases from V and 3 bases from J, with 14 bases between. This CDR3 region has 16 residues. The CDR3 region is CASSFGGQGANEKLFF. As DNA, the CDR3 is TGTGCCAGCAGTTTCGGGGGGCAAGGAGCTAATGAAAAACTGTTTTTT.

In its sample, this clonotype was seen many times. The chain couples TRBV4-1 to TRBJ2-5, with D maybe TRBD1 (7 bases). CDR3 length: 16 residues. Trimming shortened V by 4 bases and J by 4 bases, and 19 bases separated the two germline ends. Germline V lookup: CDR1 MGHRA, CDR2 YSYEKL. In DNA form, the CDR3 reads TGCGCCAGCAGCCCCTACAGGGGAGGAGCGAGAGAGACCCAGTACTTC. As protein: CASSPYRGGARETQYF.

This clonotype has at least ten counts. The gene calls are TRBV30 and TRBJ2-7; D is unresolved. The CDR3 has 10 residues. The ends were cut back, 2 bases at V and 7 bases at J, with 6 bases in the middle. Germline V gives CDR1 GTSNPN, CDR2 SVGIG (reference sequence). CDR3 in amino acids: CAWSQTEQYF. CDR3 bases: TGTGCCTGGAGTCAGACGGAGCAGTACTTC.

This clonotype appeared many times. The CDR3 here is CASSSGARKDTQYF. CDR3 DNA sequence: TGTGCCAGCTCATCCGGGGCCCGAAAAGATACGCAGTATTTT. This sequence joins TRBV18 and TRBJ2-3; D tentatively fits TRBD1 or TRBD2 (5 bases each). Deletions cut 5 bases from V and 5 bases from J, with 14 bases between. This CDR3 spans 14 amino acids. Germline lookup yields CDR1 KGHSH and CDR2 LQKENI.

This clonotype occurred many times. The J gene is TRBJ2-3, the V gene TRBV20-1; 10 bases align to TRBD2. Germline assignment: CDR1 DFQATT and CDR2 SNEGSKA (reference sequence). The CDR3 sequence is 15 residues long. The trim removed 6 bases at V and 6 bases at J, leaving 12 bases unmatched. The CDR3 DNA reads as TGCAGTGCCCTTCCTCCTAGCGGGGGCGGGGATACGCAGTATTTT. Amino acid sequence: CSALPPSGGGDTQYF.

This clonotype was counted many times. The rearrangement joins TRBV27 to TRBJ2-3; weak D call: TRBD1 (5 bases). V lost 10 bases and J 4 bases, leaving 12 bases between the germline ends. This CDR3 is 12 amino acids long. Germline lookup yields CDR1 MNHEY and CDR2 SMNVEV (reference sequence). CDR3 region: CATRQLSDTQYF. The CDR3 bases are TGTGCCACCCGACAGTTGTCAGATACGCAGTATTTT.

Notes on this clonotype: This may arise from a read error, as a much more abundant clone is one base away. The chain joins TRBV13 to TRBJ2-7; D may be TRBD1 or TRBD2 (6 bases each). CDR1 and CDR2 (germline): PRHDT, FYEKMQ (reference sequence). The V end was cut by 4 bases, the J end by 9 bases, with 25 bases between. This CDR3 spans 16 amino acids. CDR3: CASSYLHGGQRDVQYF. The CDR3 DNA is TGTGCCAGCAGCTATCTTCATGGGGGGCAAAGGGACGTGCAGTACTTC.

This clonotype was found many times. This rearrangement joins TRBV21-1 to TRBJ2-4; the table names TRBD2, a call not compared with the DNA. TRBV21-1 is noted as a pseudogene. This CDR3 region has 19 residues. The CDR3 DNA sequence: TGTGCCAGCAGCTTCCGACTAGCGGGAGGGCCTCGGGCCAAAAACATTCAGTACTTC. Its protein is CASSFRLAGGPRAKNIQYF.

This clonotype has more than one count but fewer than ten. The rearrangement links TRBV12-5 to TRBJ2-3; a weak D match, TRBD1 (6 bases). The CDR3 has 14 residues. Germline V CDR1 and CDR2: LGHNT, FRNRAP. V lost 2 bases and J lost 4, with 10 bases in between. Written as DNA, the CDR3 is TGTGCTAGTGGTTTGAGGACAGAGCCAGATACGCAGTATTTT. Protein product: CASGLRTEPDTQYF.

This clonotype was seen a few times. The V gene is TRBV27, the J gene TRBJ2-1; D call uncertain. There are 13 residues in the CDR3. V lost 3 bases and J lost 6, with 9 bases in between. CDR1 is MNHEY and CDR2 is SMNVEV in the germline V gene (reference sequence). Here the CDR3 DNA reads TGTGCCAGCAGTTTTGTGGCTAGCAATGAGCAGTTCTTC. Its translation is CASSFVASNEQFF.

The chain links TRBV30 to TRBJ1-2; the D gene is possibly TRBD1 (5 bases). Germline V gene sequence: CDR1 GTSNPN, CDR2 SVGIG (reference sequence). The CDR3 is 10 residues long. V gave up 5 bases and J gave up 6 bases, with 7 bases separating them. CDR3 amino acids: CAWGGNGYTF. The CDR3 DNA is TGTGCCTGGGGGGGGAATGGCTACACCTTC.

This chain links TRBV5-1 with TRBJ2-3, with unresolved D. Trimming stripped 5 bases from V and 1 base from J, with 14 bases between. Germline V lookup: CDR1 SGHRS, CDR2 YFSETQ. The CDR3 has 15 residues. CDR3 DNA sequence: TGCGCCAGCAGGGGGATGGGTCGAGGCACAGATACGCAGTATTTT. Its protein product is CASRGMGRGTDTQYF.

A word on this clonotype: A much larger clone sits a single nucleotide away, making a read error possible. CDR3 residues: CAISQDLGRSTEAFF. CDR3 coding DNA: TGCGCCATCAGCCAAGATTTGGGCAGGAGTACTGAAGCTTTCTTT. The chain carries TRBV4-1 and TRBJ1-1, with no clear D. The CDR3 has 15 amino acids. The germline V gene encodes CDR1 MGHRA and CDR2 YSYEKL.